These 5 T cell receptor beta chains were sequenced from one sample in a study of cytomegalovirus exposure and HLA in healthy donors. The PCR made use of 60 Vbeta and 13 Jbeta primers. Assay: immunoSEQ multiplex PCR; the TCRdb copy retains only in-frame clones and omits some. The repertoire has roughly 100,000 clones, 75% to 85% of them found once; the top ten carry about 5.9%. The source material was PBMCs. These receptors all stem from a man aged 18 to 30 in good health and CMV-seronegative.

As DNA, the CDR3 is TGTGCCAGCAGCTCCCGGACAGGGTTAGGCGAAAAACTGTTTTTT. It translates to CASSSRTGLGEKLFF. The genes are TRBV5-4 and TRBJ1-4; TRBD1 matches 8 bases. The CDR3 covers 15 residues. Germline-derived CDR1 and CDR2 are SGHNT and YYREEE (reference sequence). Trimming took 3 bases from V and 8 from J; bases not matched to a gene: 9.

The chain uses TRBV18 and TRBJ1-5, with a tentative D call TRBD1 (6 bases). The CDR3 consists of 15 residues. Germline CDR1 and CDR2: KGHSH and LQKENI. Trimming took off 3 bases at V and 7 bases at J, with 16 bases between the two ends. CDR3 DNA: TGTGCCAGCTCACCTATGTCGGGACACGACCAGCCCCAGCATTTT. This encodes CASSPMSGHDQPQHF.

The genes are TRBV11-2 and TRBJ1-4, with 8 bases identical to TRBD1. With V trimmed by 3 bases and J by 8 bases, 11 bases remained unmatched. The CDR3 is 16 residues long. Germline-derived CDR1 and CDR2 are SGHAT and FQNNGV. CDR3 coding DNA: TGTGCCAGCAGCTTTGACCGCGACAGGGGTCGGGAAAAACTGTTTTTT. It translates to CASSFDRDRGREKLFF. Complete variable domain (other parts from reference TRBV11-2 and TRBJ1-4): EAGVAQSPRYKIIEKRQSVAFWCNPISGHATLYWYQQILGQGPKLLIQFQNNGVVDDSQLPKDRFSAERLKGVDSTLKIQPAKLEDSAVYLCASSFDRDRGREKLFFGSGTQLSVL.

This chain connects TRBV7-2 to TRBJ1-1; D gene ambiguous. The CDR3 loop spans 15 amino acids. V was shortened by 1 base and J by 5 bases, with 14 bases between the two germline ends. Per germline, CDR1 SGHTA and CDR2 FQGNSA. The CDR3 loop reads CASSLDKVRRTEAFF. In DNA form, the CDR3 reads TGTGCCAGCAGCTTAGACAAAGTCCGGAGGACTGAAGCTTTCTTT.

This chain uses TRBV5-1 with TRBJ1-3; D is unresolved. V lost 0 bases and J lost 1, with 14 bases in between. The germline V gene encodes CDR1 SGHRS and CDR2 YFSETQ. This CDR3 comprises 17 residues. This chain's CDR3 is CASSLAVGQNSGNTIYF. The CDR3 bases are TGCGCCAGCAGCTTGGCGGTTGGGCAGAATTCTGGAAACACCATATATTTT.